The 28 T cell receptor beta chains below were found in one sample sequenced in a study of T-cell memory formation after mild COVID-19. TCRdb redid the calling of the 5' RACE reads with MiXCR, one entry per CDR3 protein. Seen here are roughly 280,000 distinct CDR3 sequences, less than 9.5% observed once, and the top ten hold 20% to 25%. The material sequenced was PBMCs or a T cell subset sorted from them (not recorded which). The receptors derive from a man aged 18 to 29 who had mild COVID-19 (a few samples of this study predate the infection). Cell type and time point are not known.

This clonotype was counted at least ten times. The genes are TRBV19 and TRBJ1-4, with TRBD1 identical over 7 bases. V gave up 6 bases and J gave up 6 bases; unmatched junction bases: 7. Germline CDR1 LNHDA, CDR2 SQIVND (reference sequence). The CDR3 runs to 14 residues. CDR3 coding DNA: TGTGCCAGTAGCCCCCGGGACAGCTATGAAAAACTGTTTTTT. This codes for CASSPRDSYEKLFF.

This clonotype was found a few times. The chain links TRBV5-1 to TRBJ2-1; D is unresolved. The V gene lost 4 bases and the J gene lost 0 bases, with 8 bases spanning the gap. This CDR3 spans 14 amino acids. The germline CDR1 and CDR2 sequences are SGHRS and YFSETQ. CDR3 residues: CASSAADSYNEQFF. CDR3 nucleotides: TGCGCCAGCAGCGCTGCAGACTCCTACAATGAGCAGTTCTTC.

The sample holds a few counts of this clonotype. The chain uses TRBV20-1 and TRBJ1-5; D may be TRBD1 (5 bases). Germline loops: CDR1 DFQATT, CDR2 SNEGSKA (reference sequence). The CDR3 has 13 amino acids. Trimming shortened V by 4 bases and J by 6 bases, and 13 bases separated the two germline ends. For the CDR3, the DNA is TGCAGTGCTAATCAGGGACTCGGTCAGCCCCAGCATTTT. Translation gives CSANQGLGQPQHF.

This clonotype was seen only a few times. The chain employs TRBV19 and TRBJ1-2, with 11 bases aligning to TRBD1. Germline lookup yields CDR1 LNHDA and CDR2 SQIVND (reference sequence). The CDR3 loop spans 16 amino acids. The ends lost 5 bases at V and 2 bases at J; junction bases unmatched: 7. CDR3 residues: CASSLPGTGGNYGYTF. In DNA form, the CDR3 reads TGTGCCAGTAGTCTCCCCGGGACAGGGGGGAACTATGGCTACACCTTC.

As regards this clonotype: It may be a read error: a sequence one base away is much more abundant. The gene calls are TRBV7-2 and TRBJ1-2; TRBD1 might be the D (6 bases). V dropped 5 bases and J dropped 5 bases, with 12 bases sitting between them. The CDR3 extends over 13 amino acids. Germline CDR1 is SGHTA and CDR2 is FQGNSA. CDR3 sequence reads: CASSTQGQYGYTF. For the CDR3, the DNA is TGTGCCAGCAGCACCCAGGGGCAGTATGGCTACACCTTC.

This clonotype was recorded many times. The V and J genes are TRBV28 and TRBJ2-7; 9 nucleotides agree with TRBD1. Germline values: CDR1 MDHEN, CDR2 SYDVKM. The CDR3 extends over 15 amino acids. V trimming: 6 bases; J trimming: 5 bases; junction bases outside the gene matches: 11. CDR3 in DNA: TGTGCCAGCAGCCCTTCCCGGGACAGGGTCAACGAGCAGTACGTC. As protein: CASSPSRDRVNEQYV.

This clonotype was counted many times. The DNA for the CDR3 is TGTGCCAGCAGTTCGGGGGACAGGGGATTCCAGCCCCAGCATTTT. Its translation: CASSSGDRGFQPQHF. The chain recombines TRBV12-3 or TRBV12-4 with TRBJ1-5, with 10 bases matching TRBD1. The CDR3 loop spans 15 amino acids. With V trimmed by 4 bases and J by 7 bases, 7 bases remained unmatched.

The chain is built from TRBV27 and TRBJ2-7; 8 bases agree with TRBD1. The CDR3 contains 13 residues. CDR1 and CDR2 from the germline V gene are MNHEY and SMNVEV (reference sequence). Unmatched junction bases numbered 2, after V lost 4 bases and J lost 3 bases. In DNA, the CDR3 is TGTGCCAGCAGTTATACAGGGGGCTACGAGCAGTACTTC. Residues: CASSYTGGYEQYF.

In its sample, this clonotype was seen many times. This chain links TRBV4-1 with TRBJ2-2; no firm D call. Germline CDR1 reads MGHRA; CDR2 reads YSYEKL. The CDR3 has 14 residues. Between the trimmed V and J ends, which lost 5 bases and 6 bases, there was a span of 13 bases. The CDR3, as DNA: TGCGCCAGCAGCGCGATAGGATCCGCCGGGGAGCTGTTTTTT. This gives the protein CASSAIGSAGELFF.

J is TRBJ2-7 and V is TRBV9, with TRBD2 matching over 7 bases. The CDR3 consists of 15 residues. V shed 1 base, J shed 3 bases, and the junction held 7 bases outside the gene matches. Looked up from germline, CDR1 is SGDLS and CDR2 is YYNGEE. Here the CDR3 reads CASSVLADGDYEQYF. In DNA, the CDR3 is TGTGCCAGCAGCGTACTAGCGGATGGGGACTACGAGCAGTACTTC.

This chain joins TRBV7-9 and TRBJ2-5; D unresolved. Trimming cost V 2 bases and J 0 bases, with 7 bases left between them. The germline CDR1 and CDR2 sequences are SEHNR and FQNEAQ (reference sequence). CDR3 length equals 14 residues. The DNA of the CDR3 is TGTGCCAGCAGCTTATGGCAGTACCAAGAGACCCAGTACTTC. Its translation is CASSLWQYQETQYF. The full variable domain, its missing parts supplied by reference TRBV7-9 and TRBJ2-5, is DTGVSQNPRHKITKRGQNVTFRCDPISEHNRLYWYRQTLGQGPEFLTYFQNEAQLEKSRLLSDRFSAERPKGSFSTLEIQRTEQGDSAMYLCASSLWQYQETQYFGPGTRLLVL.

This clonotype has a count of ten or more. V and J are TRBV6-5 and TRBJ2-7; D is possibly TRBD1 or TRBD2 (7 bases each). CDR1 is MNHEY, CDR2 SVGAGI, per germline. This CDR3 comprises 15 residues. V dropped 0 bases and J dropped 3 bases, with 12 bases sitting between them. The DNA of the CDR3 is TGTGCCAGCAGTTACTCGAGCGGGACAGACTACGAGCAGTACTTC. Its protein product is CASSYSSGTDYEQYF.

This clonotype came up many times. The V call is TRBV5-4, the J call TRBJ2-1; no definite D call. V was trimmed by 4 bases and J by 0 bases, leaving 14 bases between them. The CDR3 contains 16 residues. Germline V gene sequence: CDR1 SGHNT, CDR2 YYREEE (reference sequence). The chain's CDR3 is CASSTLERSSYNEQFF. The CDR3 DNA is TGTGCCAGCAGCACCTTGGAAAGGAGCTCCTACAATGAGCAGTTCTTC.

This clonotype was picked up a small number of times. The chain uses TRBV27 and TRBJ2-6; no clear D gene. This CDR3 is built from 16 residues. CDR1 MNHEY and CDR2 SMNVEV come from the germline V gene (reference sequence). Deletions cut 9 bases from V and 0 bases from J, with 15 bases between. The CDR3, as DNA: TGTGCCAGAAGTCCCCGACGGAACTCTGGGGCCAACGTCCTGACTTTC. It codes for CARSPRRNSGANVLTF.

The genes are TRBV19 and TRBJ1-2; perhaps TRBD1 as D (5 bases). There are 13 residues in the CDR3. With 3 bases removed from V and 2 bases from J, the gap between germline ends came to 7 bases. The V gene's germline CDR1 is LNHDA and CDR2 SQIVND (reference sequence). CDR3: CASSIWGNYGYTF. In DNA, the CDR3 is TGTGCCAGTAGTATTTGGGGGAACTATGGCTACACCTTC.

This chain joins TRBV4-1 and TRBJ1-4; no reliable D call. Germline lookup yields CDR1 MGHRA and CDR2 YSYEKL. V was cut by 0 bases and J by 12 bases, with 14 bases left in between. The CDR3 length is 14 residues. CDR3 bases: TGCGCCAGCAGCCAAGAAGCCTTCCTCGGGGAACTGTTTTTT. Its translation is CASSQEAFLGELFF.

This clonotype was seen repeatedly, ten times or more. The chain has TRBV4-1 and TRBJ1-2, with D perhaps TRBD1 (6 bases). The CDR3 sequence is 14 residues long. V lost 4 bases, J lost 4 bases, and 13 bases lay in between. Germline loops: CDR1 MGHRA, CDR2 YSYEKL. The chain's CDR3 is CASSPRGDPYGYTF. The CDR3 bases are TGCGCCAGCAGCCCAAGGGGGGACCCCTATGGCTACACCTTC.

Ten or more counts support this clonotype. This rearrangement joins TRBV4-3 to TRBJ1-6, with unresolved D. Trimming took off 0 bases at V and 0 bases at J, with 15 bases between the two ends. Germline V gene lookup returns CDR1 LGHNA and CDR2 YSLEER. The CDR3 spans 19 residues. CDR3 in amino acids: CASSQDWLGGISYNSPLHF. CDR3 DNA: TGCGCCAGCAGCCAAGATTGGTTGGGCGGGATCTCCTATAATTCACCCCTCCACTTT.

The chain combines TRBV27 with TRBJ2-3; no firm D call. The germline gives CDR1 MNHEY, CDR2 SMNVEV (reference sequence). The CDR3 is 13 amino acids. Trimming pared 8 bases from V and 6 bases from J, leaving 15 bases between. The CDR3, as DNA: TGTGCCAGCGCCCGCCTCCAAGCCGATACGCAGTATTTT. The encoded protein is CASARLQADTQYF.

This clonotype was observed many times. The chain recombines TRBV15 with TRBJ2-3, with TRBD1 matching 8 bases. The length of the CDR3 is 17 residues. Germline V lookup: CDR1 LNHNV, CDR2 YYDKDF (reference sequence). V gave up 1 base and J gave up 2 bases; unmatched junction bases: 8. The CDR3 region has the DNA TGTGCCACCAGCAGAGGGGGACAGGCCATCTTCACAGATACGCAGTATTTT. It codes for CATSRGGQAIFTDTQYF. Full variable domain (remainder filled in from reference TRBV15 and TRBJ2-3): DAMVIQNPRYQVTQFGKPVTLSCSQTLNHNVMYWYQQKSSQAPKLLFHYYDKDFNNEADTPDNFQSRRPNTSFCFLDIRSPGLGDTAMYLCATSRGGQAIFTDTQYFGPGTRLTVL.

The chain employs TRBV5-6 and TRBJ2-7; D possibly corresponds to TRBD2 (6 bases). Germline loops: CDR1 SGHDT, CDR2 YYEEEE. This CDR3 has 15 residues. Trimming left V 2 bases short and J 0 bases short, with 12 bases between. This CDR3 is CASSLLPGSSYEQYV. The CDR3 DNA follows: TGTGCCAGCAGCTTACTTCCCGGGAGCTCCTACGAGCAGTACGTC.

V and J are TRBV9 and TRBJ2-5, with D uncertain. The V and J ends lost 1 base and 4 bases respectively, with 8 bases between them. This CDR3 has 13 residues. CDR1 SGDLS and CDR2 YYNGEE come from the germline V gene. CDR3 residues: CASSVSARETQYF. CDR3 DNA: TGTGCCAGCAGCGTATCGGCGCGAGAGACCCAGTACTTC.

This clonotype was counted a few times. The chain uses TRBV10-3 and TRBJ2-2; 8 nucleotides match TRBD1. Germline V gene sequence: CDR1 ENHRY, CDR2 SYGVKD. J gave up 3 bases and V 10 bases, and 4 bases lay outside the gene matches. CDR3 length: 13 amino acids. This CDR3 reads CATRGLDTGELFF. The CDR3 bases are TGTGCCACCAGGGGGCTTGACACCGGGGAGCTGTTTTTT.

CDR3 amino acids: CASSQDGARRNTGELFF. CDR3 coding DNA: TGCGCCAGCAGCCAAGATGGGGCCAGGAGGAACACCGGGGAGCTGTTTTTT. This sequence joins TRBV4-3 and TRBJ2-2; the D gene is possibly TRBD1 (5 bases). This CDR3 spans 17 amino acids. Germline V lookup: CDR1 LGHNA, CDR2 YSLEER. V dropped 0 bases and J dropped 1 base, with 12 bases sitting between them.

This clonotype was counted many times. Written as DNA, the CDR3 is TGTGCCAGCAGCCCCCTCCCCTCTGGGGCCAACGTCCTGACTTTC. The encoded protein is CASSPLPSGANVLTF. The chain couples TRBV7-2 to TRBJ2-6; D is unclear. The CDR3 consists of 15 residues. Trimming shortened V by 5 bases and J by 0 bases, and 8 bases separated the two germline ends. Germline assignment: CDR1 SGHTA and CDR2 FQGNSA. Full variable domain (missing parts from reference TRBV7-2 and TRBJ2-6): GAGVSQSPSNKVTEKGKDVELRCDPISGHTALYWYRQSLGQGLEFLIYFQGNSAPDKSGLPSDRFSAERTGGSVSTLTIQRTQQEDSAVYLCASSPLPSGANVLTFGAGSRLTVL.

J is TRBJ1-1 and V is TRBV3-1, with 8 bases aligning to TRBD1. The V gene end was trimmed by 5 bases and the J gene end by 6 bases; junction bases not matched to a gene: 8. Germline V CDR1 and CDR2: LGHDT, YNNKEL (reference sequence). CDR3 length: 14 residues. The CDR3 DNA follows: TGTGCCAGCAGCTCTCCGGACAGGGTAGCTGAAGCTTTCTTT. Its translation is CASSSPDRVAEAFF. Combining the CDR3 with reference TRBV3-1 and TRBJ1-1 gives the whole variable domain DTAVSQTPKYLVTQMGNDKSIKCEQNLGHDTMYWYKQDSKKFLKIMFSYNNKELIINETVPNRFSPKSPDKAHLNLHINSLELGDSAVYFCASSSPDRVAEAFFGQGTRLTVV.

This clonotype was counted only a few times. The V call is TRBV9, the J call TRBJ2-5, with TRBD1 matching 7 bases. Trimming at V came to 5 bases and at J to 5 bases, leaving 9 bases not matched to a gene. The CDR3 loop spans 14 amino acids. The germline CDR1 and CDR2 sequences are SGDLS and YYNGEE. The CDR3 DNA follows: TGTGCCAGCAGTCGACAGGGACGAATGGAGACCCAGTACTTC. It is translated as CASSRQGRMETQYF.

This chain uses TRBV7-6 with TRBJ2-7, with 7 bases lining up with TRBD1. The CDR3 loop spans 13 amino acids. Germline assignment: CDR1 SGHVS and CDR2 FNYEAQ. V dropped 4 bases and J dropped 3; count of bases not matched to a gene: 3. The CDR3: CASSSGQHYEQYF. CDR3 coding DNA: TGTGCCAGCAGCTCGGGACAGCACTACGAGCAGTACTTC.